The 23 T cell receptor beta chains below were found in one sample sequenced in a study of blood T cell repertoires in COVID-19. The table came from immunoSEQ multiplex PCR; TCRdb's copy has only in-frame clones and leaves some out. Here the sample spans roughly 100,000 clones, more than 75% being singletons. What was sequenced was peripheral blood. The receptor source for this set is a human donor in a cohort sampled during active COVID-19.

The chain carries TRBV5-1 and TRBJ2-1, with TRBD2 matching over 12 bases. V was clipped by 2 bases and J by 4 bases; unmatched bases: 4. This CDR3 spans 16 amino acids. Germline V gives CDR1 SGHRS, CDR2 YFSETQ. For the CDR3, the DNA is TGCGCCAGCAGCTTTACGCTAGCGGGGGGGTACAATGAGCAGTTCTTC. This sequence encodes CASSFTLAGGYNEQFF.

This sequence joins TRBV5-1 and TRBJ1-1, with unresolved D. This CDR3 has 15 amino acids. V gave up 0 bases and J gave up 5 bases, with 14 bases separating them. CDR1 and CDR2 from the germline V gene are SGHRS and YFSETQ. In DNA form, the CDR3 reads TGCGCCAGCAGCTTGGCCTCCCCGGCGGGAACTGAAGCTTTCTTT. Amino acids: CASSLASPAGTEAFF.

The chain is built from TRBV5-1 and TRBJ2-7; TRBD2 might be the D (6 bases). Trimming removed 3 bases from V and 4 bases from J, with 11 bases in between. Germline V gives CDR1 SGHRS, CDR2 YFSETQ. This CDR3 is 13 amino acids long. In DNA, the CDR3 is TGCGCCAGCAGCTGGGACTCTACGTACGAGCAGTACTTC. It yields the protein CASSWDSTYEQYF.

The chain is built from TRBV7-9 and TRBJ1-2; 9 bases match TRBD1. The CDR3 covers 17 residues. Germline-derived CDR1 and CDR2 are SEHNR and FQNEAQ (reference sequence). V was clipped by 6 bases and J by 4 bases; unmatched bases: 15. The CDR3 coding sequence is TGTGCCAGCAGTCATCGGGACAGGGAGGGACTAGGCTATGGCTACACCTTC. The encoded protein is CASSHRDREGLGYGYTF.

The count of this clone is one. This sequence joins TRBV11-3 and TRBJ2-2; maybe TRBD1 (8 bases). The CDR3 has 16 amino acids. Trimming took off 5 bases at V and 3 bases at J, with 16 bases between the two ends. CDR1 and CDR2 (germline): SGHNT, YENEEA. CDR3 DNA sequence: TGTGCCAGCAGCAGGCGGACAGGGAGGGACACCGGGGAGCTGTTTTTT. It is translated as CASSRRTGRDTGELFF.

This clone has just one count. The chain recombines TRBV23-1 with TRBJ1-2; 9 positions agree with TRBD1. TRBV23-1 is labeled an ORF, and its function is uncertain. The CDR3 is 16 amino acids. J gave up 8 bases and V 0 bases, and 10 bases lay outside the gene matches. This chain's CDR3 is CASSQSSPDRGKGYTF. CDR3 in DNA: TGCGCCAGCAGTCAATCGAGCCCCGACAGGGGGAAAGGCTACACCTTC.

The chain uses TRBV7-8 and TRBJ2-1; 9 bases agree with TRBD2. The CDR3 spans 16 residues. The germline gives CDR1 SGHVS, CDR2 FQNEAQ. The J segment lost 9 bases and the V segment lost 5 bases, leaving 14 bases of the junction unmatched. CDR3 sequence: CASSPSGGGAVGEQFF. The CDR3 DNA follows: TGTGCCAGCAGCCCGTCTGGCGGGGGGGCGGTGGGTGAGCAGTTCTTC. Full variable domain (missing parts from reference TRBV7-8 and TRBJ2-1): GAGVSQSPRYKVAKRGQDVALRCDPISGHVSLFWYQQALGQGPEFLTYFQNEAQLDKSGLPSDRFFAERPEGSVSTLKIQRTQQEDSAVYLCASSPSGGGAVGEQFFGPGTRLTVL.

This chain links TRBV28 with TRBJ2-2; TRBD2 might be the D (5 bases). Looked up from germline, CDR1 is MDHEN and CDR2 is SYDVKM. Trimming removed 2 bases from V and 5 bases from J, with 6 bases in between. The CDR3 covers 13 residues. The DNA of the CDR3 is TGTGCCAGCAGTTTACTAGCAACCGGGGAGCTGTTTTTT. It encodes CASSLLATGELFF.

The CDR3 region is CASSPRGADTQYF. In DNA form, the CDR3 reads TGTGCCAGCAGTCCCAGGGGCGCAGATACGCAGTATTTT. The chain couples TRBV12-3 or TRBV12-4 to TRBJ2-3, with D perhaps TRBD1 (6 bases). V was cut by 5 bases and J by 4 bases, with 10 bases left in between. The CDR3 has 13 residues.

The chain is built from TRBV13 and TRBJ2-1, with TRBD1 identical over 9 bases. Germline values: CDR1 PRHDT, CDR2 FYEKMQ (reference sequence). This CDR3 is 14 amino acids long. With V trimmed by 7 bases and J by 7 bases, 8 bases remained unmatched. CDR3 nucleotide sequence: TGTGCCAGCAAGAAACAGGGGGCGGGGAATGAGCAGTTCTTC. It specifies CASKKQGAGNEQFF.

This sequence joins TRBV18 and TRBJ1-5, with TRBD1 as a possible D gene (5 bases). Germline assignment: CDR1 KGHSH and CDR2 LQKENI. V was pared by 0 bases and J by 3 bases, with 6 bases between. This CDR3 region has 14 residues. The CDR3 DNA reads as TGTGCCAGCTCACCACCAGGGGTCAATCAGCCCCAGCATTTT. This gives the protein CASSPPGVNQPQHF. The full variable domain, completed using reference TRBV18 and TRBJ1-5, is NAGVMQNPRHLVRRRGQEARLRCSPMKGHSHVYWYRQLPEEGLKFMVYLQKENIIDESGMPKERFSAEFPKEGPSILRIQQVVRGDSAAYFCASSPPGVNQPQHFGDGTRLSIL.

V usage is TRBV23-1 and J usage is TRBJ1-1; no reliable D call. TRBV23-1 counts as an open reading frame of uncertain function. This CDR3 has 16 residues. Trimming took 2 bases from V and 1 from J, leaving 14 bases between them. The CDR3 sequence is CASSQKETRENTEAFF. The CDR3 DNA reads TGCGCCAGCAGTCAAAAGGAGACCAGAGAGAACACTGAAGCTTTCTTT.

V and J are TRBV19 and TRBJ1-2; D is ambiguous. The CDR3 covers 15 residues. Germline lookup yields CDR1 LNHDA and CDR2 SQIVND (reference sequence). The V and J ends lost 7 bases and 3 bases respectively, with 18 bases between them. CDR3: CASTRGTYTDYGYTF. The DNA for the CDR3 is TGTGCCAGTACTCGAGGCACCTACACGGACTATGGCTACACCTTC.

The genes are TRBV4-1 and TRBJ2-1; the D gene is possibly TRBD2 (6 bases). Trimming pared 1 base from V and 3 bases from J, leaving 13 bases between. There are 16 residues in the CDR3. Germline V lookup: CDR1 MGHRA, CDR2 YSYEKL. CDR3 nucleotides: TGCGCCAGCAGCCAAGGGGGGGTAACCGGCTACAATGAGCAGTTCTTC. This translates into CASSQGGVTGYNEQFF.

The V gene is TRBV20-1, the J gene TRBJ2-1, with a tentative D call TRBD2 (6 bases). V lost 4 bases to trimming and J lost 14 bases, with 12 bases between them. In germline, CDR1 is DFQATT, CDR2 SNEGSKA (reference sequence). This CDR3 has 10 amino acids. The CDR3 coding sequence is TGCAGTGCTATACTAGCTGGGGAGTTCTTC. Protein: CSAILAGEFF.

The chain employs TRBV9 and TRBJ1-6; 7 bases fit TRBD1. CDR3 size: 15 residues. The germline gives CDR1 SGDLS, CDR2 YYNGEE. Trimming took 3 bases from V and 7 from J; bases not matched to a gene: 7. CDR3: CASSARQGLNSPLHF. The CDR3 nucleotides read TGTGCCAGCAGCGCACGACAGGGTCTCAATTCACCCCTCCACTTT. The entire variable domain, with the rest obtained from reference TRBV9 and TRBJ1-6, is as follows: DSGVTQTPKHLITATGQRVTLRCSPRSGDLSVYWYQQSLDQGLQFLIQYYNGEERAKGNILERFSAQQFPDLHSELNLSSLELGDSALYFCASSARQGLNSPLHFGNGTRLTVT.

The V and J genes are TRBV5-1 and TRBJ2-1, with TRBD1 matching over 7 bases. CDR1 and CDR2 from the germline V gene are SGHRS and YFSETQ. V trimming: 4 bases; J trimming: 8 bases; junction bases outside the gene matches: 15. This CDR3 region has 16 residues. The CDR3 here is CASSARQGTIRHEQFF. The CDR3 nucleotides read TGCGCCAGCAGCGCCAGACAGGGTACCATCAGGCATGAGCAGTTCTTC. The full variable domain, with the rest looked up from reference TRBV5-1 and TRBJ2-1, is KAGVTQTPRYLIKTRGQQVTLSCSPISGHRSVSWYQQTPGQGLQFLFEYFSETQRNKGNFPGRFSGRQFSNSRSEMNVSTLELGDSALYLCASSARQGTIRHEQFFGPGTRLTVL.

This clone turned up a few times. At the DNA level, this CDR3 is encoded by other sequences in the same sample as well. The chain carries TRBV9 and TRBJ2-5; tentatively, D is TRBD1 (5 bases). Germline V gene data show CDR1 as SGDLS and CDR2 as YYNGEE. The CDR3 has 15 amino acids. V was trimmed by 0 bases and J by 5 bases, leaving 14 bases between them. Here the CDR3 reads CASSVDQGAKETQYF. In DNA form, the CDR3 reads TGTGCCAGCAGCGTAGACCAGGGCGCGAAGGAGACCCAGTACTTC.

The chain has TRBV24-1 and TRBJ1-5, with 10 bases that match TRBD1. CDR1 KGHDR and CDR2 SFDVKD come from the germline V gene. V dropped 7 bases and J dropped 8; count of bases not matched to a gene: 10. The CDR3 sequence is 15 residues long. CDR3 nucleotide sequence: TGTGCCACCAGAGAACTCGGGACAGGGGTGAAGCCCCAGCATTTT. It yields the protein CATRELGTGVKPQHF.

The chain has TRBV9 and TRBJ2-6, with 10 bases matching TRBD1. CDR3 length equals 18 residues. Germline values: CDR1 SGDLS, CDR2 YYNGEE. The trim removed 3 bases at V and 4 bases at J, leaving 10 bases unmatched. The CDR3 is CASSAKTGGASGANVLTF. The CDR3 coding sequence is TGTGCCAGCAGCGCAAAGACAGGGGGCGCGTCAGGGGCCAACGTCCTGACTTTC.

In regard to this clone: The germline gene is not matched at one end of the junction; a read error may be the cause. The chain employs TRBV9 and TRBJ1-3, with 7 bases identical to TRBD1. The CDR3 has 15 residues. The V gene's germline CDR1 is SGDLS and CDR2 YYNGEE. The CDR3, as DNA: TGTGCCAGCAGCGTCGAAACAGGGGTTGGAGACACCATATATTTT. Encoded protein: CASSVETGVGDTIYF.

CDR3 region: CASIRLGSYNEQFF. CDR3 nucleotides: TGTGCCAGCATTCGACTAGGTTCCTACAATGAGCAGTTCTTC. The chain links TRBV11-2 to TRBJ2-1, with a possible D match to TRBD2 (6 bases). CDR3 length: 14 amino acids. V dropped 7 bases and J dropped 1 base, with 11 bases sitting between them. CDR1 and CDR2 from the germline V gene are SGHAT and FQNNGV.

V usage is TRBV19 and J usage is TRBJ1-2; D remains unclear. Germline V gene lookup returns CDR1 LNHDA and CDR2 SQIVND (reference sequence). This CDR3 is built from 13 residues. Trimming left V 3 bases short and J 2 bases short, with 7 bases between. The CDR3 DNA sequence: TGTGCCAGTAGTATCCGAGAAAACTATGGCTACACCTTC. This sequence encodes CASSIRENYGYTF.